A single sample is the source of the 19 T cell receptor beta chains below, sequenced in a study of PD-L1 blockade in urothelial cancer. TCRdb's copy holds only in-frame clones and misses some; the assay was immunoSEQ multiplex PCR. The sample holds 100,000 to 150,000 clones, 86% seen once. Noted time point: peripheral blood 6 weeks after treatment start. The specimen comprised PBMCs, sampled around atezolizumab (anti-PD-L1) treatment. Receptors originate from a man between 45 and 60 years old with urothelial cancer.

This rearrangement joins TRBV19 to TRBJ1-5, with D perhaps matching TRBD1 (6 bases). The CDR3 contains 17 residues. Germline V gene data show CDR1 as LNHDA and CDR2 as SQIVND (reference sequence). V lost 7 bases, J lost 2 bases, and 21 bases lay in between. The CDR3 region has the DNA TGTGCCAGTACCTTATACTTAGACAGGCCAGGCAATCAGCCCCAGCATTTT. Translated, it gives CASTLYLDRPGNQPQHF.

The rearrangement links TRBV30 to TRBJ2-7, with 9 bases aligning to TRBD2. V shed 2 bases, J shed 3 bases, and the junction held 8 bases outside the gene matches. Looked up from germline, CDR1 is GTSNPN and CDR2 is SVGIG (reference sequence). The CDR3 extends over 15 amino acids. CDR3 residues: CAWSPLAGAHYEQYF. The DNA for the CDR3 is TGTGCCTGGAGTCCCTTAGCGGGGGCGCACTACGAGCAGTACTTC.

This clone was found once. This rearrangement joins TRBV2 to TRBJ2-7; 8 positions agree with TRBD1. With V trimmed by 6 bases and J by 4 bases, 8 bases remained unmatched. In germline, CDR1 is SNHLY, CDR2 FYNNEI. The CDR3 length is 14 residues. The CDR3 region has the DNA TGTGCCAGCAGCGAGGACAGGGAATTTTACGAGCAGTACTTC. It specifies CASSEDREFYEQYF. Full variable domain (outside the CDR3, taken from reference TRBV2 and TRBJ2-7): EPEVTQTPSHQVTQMGQEVILRCVPISNHLYFYWYRQILGQKVEFLVSFYNNEISEKSEIFDDQFSVERPDGSNFTLKIRSTKLEDSAMYFCASSEDREFYEQYFGPGTRLTVT.

The chain uses TRBV27 and TRBJ2-5; D is unresolved. The CDR3 has 16 amino acids. V was cut by 1 base and J by 2 bases, with 14 bases left in between. The germline V gene has CDR1 MNHEY and CDR2 SMNVEV (reference sequence). CDR3 loop: CASSLLGGSRQETQYF. The CDR3 DNA sequence: TGTGCCAGCAGTTTATTAGGCGGTTCGAGGCAAGAGACCCAGTACTTC.

This clone came up a few times. The chain carries TRBV7-2 and TRBJ2-2; TRBD1 agrees at 8 bases. The CDR3 runs 14 residues. The germline V gene encodes CDR1 SGHTA and CDR2 FQGNSA. V lost 5 bases, J lost 7 bases, and 6 bases stayed unmatched. In DNA form, the CDR3 reads TGTGCCAGCAGCCCCCAGGGGGCTGGCGGGGAGCTGTTTTTT. This gives the protein CASSPQGAGGELFF.

A single count supports this clone. V and J are TRBV4-1 and TRBJ2-2; 8 positions agree with TRBD2. The CDR3 sequence is 17 residues long. CDR1 MGHRA and CDR2 YSYEKL come from the germline V gene. Trimming cost V 0 bases and J 7 bases; bases outside gene matches: 10. The CDR3 spells CASSQEASGGGSGELFF. In DNA, the CDR3 is TGCGCCAGCAGCCAAGAGGCCAGCGGGGGAGGGAGCGGGGAGCTGTTTTTT.

This clone occurred once. The rearrangement joins TRBV6-5 to TRBJ1-2; TRBD1 aligns across 8 bases. The CDR3 length is 15 residues. The germline V gene has CDR1 MNHEY and CDR2 SVGAGI. The J segment lost 3 bases and the V segment lost 2 bases, leaving 5 bases of the junction unmatched. This CDR3 reads CASSYEGQGDYGYTF. CDR3 in DNA: TGTGCCAGCAGTTACGAAGGACAGGGAGACTATGGCTACACCTTC.

The chain joins TRBV15 to TRBJ2-7, with D possibly being TRBD1 (5 bases). The germline V and J ends were trimmed by 3 bases and 0 bases, with 12 bases remaining between them. The CDR3 length is 15 residues. Germline lookup yields CDR1 LNHNV and CDR2 YYDKDF (reference sequence). DNA of the CDR3: TGTGCCACCAGCAGGCAGACAGTTGGCTCCTACGAGCAGTACTTC. Translation gives CATSRQTVGSYEQYF. Combining the CDR3 with reference TRBV15 and TRBJ2-7 gives the whole variable domain DAMVIQNPRYQVTQFGKPVTLSCSQTLNHNVMYWYQQKSSQAPKLLFHYYDKDFNNEADTPDNFQSRRPNTSFCFLDIRSPGLGDTAMYLCATSRQTVGSYEQYFGPGTRLTVT.

This chain joins TRBV7-8 and TRBJ2-1; TRBD2 matches 12 bases. The CDR3 has 15 amino acids. The germline CDR1 and CDR2 sequences are SGHVS and FQNEAQ. Trimming cost V 5 bases and J 10 bases; bases outside gene matches: 9. The CDR3 sequence is CASSQMGLAGYEQFF. CDR3 DNA sequence: TGTGCCAGCAGCCAAATGGGACTAGCGGGTTACGAGCAGTTCTTC.

This rearrangement joins TRBV2 to TRBJ2-7; 7 bases are shared with TRBD1. From germline, CDR1 is SNHLY and CDR2 FYNNEI. CDR3 size: 16 residues. V dropped 6 bases and J dropped 2; count of bases not matched to a gene: 13. CDR3 loop: CASRDPDRRKTYEQYF. In nucleotides, the CDR3 is TGTGCCAGCAGGGACCCGGACAGGCGGAAAACCTACGAGCAGTACTTC.

The chain combines TRBV2 with TRBJ2-1; 10 nucleotides match TRBD2. The germline gives CDR1 SNHLY, CDR2 FYNNEI. The CDR3 is made up of 14 amino acids. J gave up 9 bases and V 10 bases, and 12 bases lay outside the gene matches. This chain's CDR3 is CATKREGRFVEQFF. DNA of the CDR3: TGTGCCACCAAGCGGGAGGGCCGTTTTGTTGAGCAGTTCTTC.

The chain carries TRBV9 and TRBJ1-1; a weak D match, TRBD1 (5 bases). Germline lookup yields CDR1 SGDLS and CDR2 YYNGEE. The CDR3 spans 15 residues. Deletions cut 0 bases from V and 4 bases from J, with 13 bases between. CDR3 DNA sequence: TGTGCCAGCAGCGTAGTAGCGGGGAGGGGCACTGAAGCTTTCTTT. Translation gives CASSVVAGRGTEAFF.

The rearrangement uses TRBV2 and TRBJ2-3; TRBD1 matches 8 bases. CDR1 is SNHLY, CDR2 FYNNEI, per germline. The ends lost 7 bases at V and 4 bases at J; junction bases unmatched: 7. This CDR3 is built from 14 residues. The CDR3 sequence is CASTETGVADTQYF. In DNA form, the CDR3 reads TGTGCCAGCACTGAGACAGGGGTGGCAGATACGCAGTATTTT.

The chain couples TRBV7-6 to TRBJ1-6; D might be TRBD1 (6 bases). Germline V gene data show CDR1 as SGHVS and CDR2 as FNYEAQ. The CDR3 spans 17 residues. Trimming stripped 5 bases from V and 11 bases from J, with 25 bases between. CDR3 DNA sequence: TGTGCCAGCAGCCAAGATTTACAGGGAGTGGGTTTTGCACCCCTCCACTTT. It encodes CASSQDLQGVGFAPLHF.

The chain is built from TRBV27 and TRBJ2-5; tentatively, D is TRBD2 (5 bases). CDR1 is MNHEY, CDR2 SMNVEV, per germline (reference sequence). Trimming took 6 bases from V and 1 from J, leaving 15 bases between them. This CDR3 contains 15 residues. CDR3 bases: TGTGCCAGCAGGAGGGATCCACGGGCCCAAGAGACCCAGTACTTC. Translating it yields CASRRDPRAQETQYF.

V and J are TRBV6-6 and TRBJ1-6; TRBD1 is a possible D gene (5 bases). Germline V lookup: CDR1 MNHNY, CDR2 SVGAGI (reference sequence). There are 15 residues in the CDR3. Trimming took off 4 bases at V and 4 bases at J, with 11 bases between the two ends. CDR3 nucleotides: TGTGCCAGCAGTTTTATCGACAGTTATAATTCACCCCTCCACTTT. Translating it yields CASSFIDSYNSPLHF.

This rearrangement joins TRBV5-6 to TRBJ2-5; D is possibly TRBD2 (7 bases). V was trimmed by 1 base and J by 3 bases, leaving 16 bases between them. CDR1 SGHDT and CDR2 YYEEEE come from the germline V gene. This CDR3 region has 16 residues. The DNA of the CDR3 is TGTGCCAGCAGCTTGAGGAGACCGGGGGGCGAAGAGACCCAGTACTTC. This translates into CASSLRRPGGEETQYF.

This chain links TRBV4-1 with TRBJ1-1, with 7 bases fitting TRBD1. Germline V gene sequence: CDR1 MGHRA, CDR2 YSYEKL. With 4 bases clipped from V and 0 bases from J, the junction kept 5 bases outside the gene matches. The CDR3 is made up of 15 amino acids. The CDR3, as DNA: TGCGCCAGCAGCCCCGGGACAGACCTGAACACTGAAGCTTTCTTT. It yields the protein CASSPGTDLNTEAFF.

V is TRBV6-5 and J is TRBJ2-6; tentatively, D is TRBD1 (6 bases). There are 14 residues in the CDR3. The V gene's germline CDR1 is MNHEY and CDR2 SVGAGI. Trimming stripped 9 bases from V and 2 bases from J, with 11 bases between. CDR3 nucleotides: TGTGCCAGGAAAACAGGGACTGGGGCCAACGTCCTGACTTTC. Translated: CARKTGTGANVLTF.